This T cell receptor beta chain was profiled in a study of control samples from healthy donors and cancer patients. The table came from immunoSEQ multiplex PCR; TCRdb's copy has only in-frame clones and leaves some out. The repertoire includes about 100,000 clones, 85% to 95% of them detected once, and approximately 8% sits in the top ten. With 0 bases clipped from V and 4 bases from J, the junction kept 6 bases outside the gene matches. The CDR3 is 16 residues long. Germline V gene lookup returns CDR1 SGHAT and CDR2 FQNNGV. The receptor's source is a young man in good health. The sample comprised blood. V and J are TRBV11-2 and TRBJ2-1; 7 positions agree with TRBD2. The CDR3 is CASSLDESGVYNEQFF. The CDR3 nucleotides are TGTGCCAGCAGCTTAGATGAAAGCGGGGTATACAATGAGCAGTTCTTC.